These 30 T cell receptor beta chains originate from one sample sequenced in a study of blood T cells in healthy people across ages. Next came a second PCR, run for roughly 6 to 11 cycles, which used a sample-barcoded 5' primer along with a J-beta primer mix. MiXCR, run by TCRdb on the 5' RACE reads, gives a single entry per CDR3 protein. The table shows 850,000 to 1,000,000 distinct CDR3 sequences, with 40% to 60% occurring only once. Source material: blood. All receptors come from a man between 25 and 39 years old in good health.

The gene calls are TRBV12-3 or TRBV12-4 and TRBJ2-1, with D possibly matching TRBD2 (5 bases). The V end lost 1 base, the J end lost 7 bases, and 11 bases lay between the germline ends. CDR3 length equals 14 residues. CDR3 DNA: TGTGCCAGCAGTTTAGGGCGACCGGGGAATGAGCAGTTCTTC. It encodes CASSLGRPGNEQFF.

This clonotype occurred many times. V and J are TRBV6-5 and TRBJ1-2, with 7 bases fitting TRBD1. The CDR3 covers 14 residues. Per the germline V gene, CDR1 is MNHEY and CDR2 is SVGAGI. The trim removed 6 bases at V and 6 bases at J, leaving 10 bases unmatched. CDR3 DNA sequence: TGTGCCAGCAGACTCCAGGGGGTAAATGATGGCTACACCTTC. Translating it yields CASRLQGVNDGYTF.

This clonotype was counted a single time. The chain combines TRBV5-1 with TRBJ2-3; a weak D match, TRBD2 (5 bases). This CDR3 spans 12 amino acids. V was trimmed by 6 bases and J by 7 bases, leaving 12 bases between them. The germline V gene has CDR1 SGHRS and CDR2 YFSETQ. Here the CDR3 DNA reads TGCGCCAGCACCGGGGTAGGCAATACGCAGTATTTT. This sequence encodes CASTGVGNTQYF.

This sequence joins TRBV12-3 or TRBV12-4 and TRBJ1-3, with 9 positions matching TRBD1. The CDR3 is 15 residues long. The V segment lost 6 bases and the J segment 3 bases; nucleotides outside the gene matches: 6. CDR3 sequence (DNA): TGTGCCAGCAGCCTAAACAGGGGGCTTGGAAACACCATATATTTT. Translated: CASSLNRGLGNTIYF.

This sequence joins TRBV20-1 and TRBJ2-5, with TRBD2 matching 7 bases. This CDR3 region has 13 residues. J lost 4 bases, V lost 7 bases, and 9 bases had no gene match. Germline lookup yields CDR1 DFQATT and CDR2 SNEGSKA (reference sequence). CDR3: CSGGTWGGETQYF. CDR3 in DNA: TGCAGTGGGGGGACTTGGGGGGGAGAGACCCAGTACTTC.

A few counts support this clonotype. The rearrangement uses TRBV10-3 and TRBJ2-1; 8 nucleotides align to TRBD1. From germline, CDR1 is ENHRY and CDR2 SYGVKD. V shed 2 bases, J shed 0 bases, and the junction held 12 bases outside the gene matches. This CDR3 spans 19 amino acids. The CDR3 loop reads CAISEPTGGKGGSYNEQFF. The CDR3 DNA reads as TGTGCCATCAGTGAGCCCACAGGGGGGAAGGGGGGCTCCTACAATGAGCAGTTCTTC.

The gene calls are TRBV29-1 and TRBJ1-2; no definite D call. This CDR3 contains 13 residues. V shed 0 bases and J shed 2 bases, with 7 bases lying between them. Germline V gene data show CDR1 as SQVTM and CDR2 as ANQGSEA. CDR3 amino acids: CSVEDPGNYGYTF. The CDR3 DNA is TGCAGCGTTGAAGATCCGGGAAACTATGGCTACACCTTC. Based on the CDR3 plus reference TRBV29-1 and TRBJ1-2, the full variable domain is SAVISQKPSRDICQRGTSLTIQCQVDSQVTMMFWYRQQPGQSLTLIATANQGSEATYESGFVIDKFPISRPNLTFSTLTVSNMSPEDSSIYLCSVEDPGNYGYTFGSGTRLTVV.

This clonotype was seen more than once but under ten times. The chain couples TRBV11-2 to TRBJ1-2, with D unclear. The CDR3 consists of 13 residues. The germline CDR1 and CDR2 sequences are SGHAT and FQNNGV. V lost 2 bases and J lost 2, with 6 bases in between. The CDR3 region is CASSLLGNYGYTF. The CDR3 coding sequence is TGTGCCAGCAGCTTATTAGGGAACTATGGCTACACCTTC. The full variable domain, completed using reference TRBV11-2 and TRBJ1-2, is EAGVAQSPRYKIIEKRQSVAFWCNPISGHATLYWYQQILGQGPKLLIQFQNNGVVDDSQLPKDRFSAERLKGVDSTLKIQPAKLEDSAVYLCASSLLGNYGYTFGSGTRLTVV.

The rearrangement uses TRBV7-2 and TRBJ2-7, with 9 bases aligning to TRBD2. Unmatched junction bases numbered 13, after V lost 3 bases and J lost 7 bases. The CDR3 runs to 16 residues. Germline lookup yields CDR1 SGHTA and CDR2 FQGNSA. CDR3: CASSFLSLAGTNEQYF. CDR3 coding DNA: TGTGCCAGCAGCTTTCTCTCTCTAGCGGGGACCAATGAGCAGTACTTC. The complete variable domain, with remaining parts taken from reference TRBV7-2 and TRBJ2-7, reads GAGVSQSPSNKVTEKGKDVELRCDPISGHTALYWYRQSLGQGLEFLIYFQGNSAPDKSGLPSDRFSAERTGGSVSTLTIQRTQQEDSAVYLCASSFLSLAGTNEQYFGPGTRLTVT.

The genes are TRBV12-3 or TRBV12-4 and TRBJ1-2; a weak D match, TRBD1 (6 bases). This CDR3 is 16 amino acids long. Trimming shortened V by 2 bases and J by 8 bases, and 21 bases separated the two germline ends. The CDR3 protein is CASSLMAPGEFGGYTF. The CDR3 coding sequence is TGTGCCAGCAGTTTAATGGCCCCAGGGGAATTTGGGGGCTACACCTTC.

The rearrangement links TRBV20-1 to TRBJ1-4; no reliable D call. V dropped 3 bases and J dropped 5 bases, with 16 bases sitting between them. Germline CDR1 is DFQATT and CDR2 is SNEGSKA (reference sequence). This CDR3 is 15 amino acids long. The CDR3 is CSARSGQLNNEKLFF. Here the CDR3 DNA reads TGCAGTGCTAGGTCCGGCCAGCTAAACAATGAAAAACTGTTTTTT.

The chain employs TRBV6-5 and TRBJ2-1, with 7 bases identical to TRBD1. Germline assignment: CDR1 MNHEY and CDR2 SVGAGI. The CDR3 sequence is 15 residues long. After removal of 4 bases from V and 5 bases from J, the junction contained 8 bases not matched to a gene. CDR3 sequence reads: CASSSETGTDNEQFF. Written as DNA, the CDR3 is TGTGCCAGCAGTTCAGAAACCGGGACAGACAATGAGCAGTTCTTC.

This chain connects TRBV10-3 to TRBJ2-3, with 12 bases that match TRBD1. The CDR3 loop spans 15 amino acids. The junction had 4 bases not matched to a gene; V was cut back by 6 bases and J by 3 bases. In germline, CDR1 is ENHRY, CDR2 SYGVKD. In DNA, the CDR3 is TGTGCCATCAGGGGGGACAGGGGGCGGACAGATACGCAGTATTTT. Residues: CAIRGDRGRTDTQYF.

The J gene is TRBJ1-2, the V gene TRBV30; D is unresolved. Germline CDR1 and CDR2: GTSNPN and SVGIG (reference sequence). CDR3 size: 15 residues. Trimming left V 0 bases short and J 4 bases short, with 15 bases between. The CDR3 sequence: CAWSVVAGKSYGYTF. The CDR3 DNA is TGTGCCTGGAGTGTAGTAGCGGGGAAGAGCTATGGCTACACCTTC.

This clonotype was recorded at least ten times. The chain carries TRBV3-1 and TRBJ2-1; D is ambiguous. This CDR3 comprises 16 residues. Germline CDR1 and CDR2: LGHDT and YNNKEL (reference sequence). Trimming shortened V by 4 bases and J by 6 bases, and 19 bases separated the two germline ends. Here the CDR3 reads CASSRRGGVEVNEQFF. CDR3 nucleotides: TGTGCCAGCAGCCGTCGAGGCGGAGTAGAGGTCAATGAGCAGTTCTTC.

This clonotype was seen a few times. This rearrangement joins TRBV4-1 to TRBJ1-4; D unclear. V dropped 7 bases and J dropped 8 bases, with 14 bases sitting between them. The CDR3 runs 13 residues. Germline V gene lookup returns CDR1 MGHRA and CDR2 YSYEKL. The CDR3 spells CASKDALGEKLFF. The CDR3 region has the DNA TGCGCCAGCAAGGACGCTTTGGGCGAAAAACTGTTTTTT.

J is TRBJ2-1 and V is TRBV5-1, with D unclear. V gave up 0 bases and J gave up 8 bases, with 15 bases separating them. Germline-derived CDR1 and CDR2 are SGHRS and YFSETQ. The CDR3 consists of 15 residues. This chain's CDR3 is CASSLASGHRDEQFF. CDR3 sequence (DNA): TGCGCCAGCAGCTTGGCCTCCGGGCATAGGGATGAGCAGTTCTTC.

The chain recombines TRBV27 with TRBJ1-6; D possibly corresponds to TRBD1 (5 bases). The CDR3 is made up of 16 amino acids. Trimming pared 2 bases from V and 13 bases from J, leaving 21 bases between. Germline V gene data show CDR1 as MNHEY and CDR2 as SMNVEV (reference sequence). The CDR3 DNA sequence: TGTGCCAGCAGTTTAGCTTCGGGGCGGCTACTTGCCCCCCTCCACTTT. Translating it yields CASSLASGRLLAPLHF.

The chain carries TRBV3-1 and TRBJ2-7, with D hard to call. The V end lost 3 bases, the J end lost 5 bases, and 8 bases lay between the germline ends. This CDR3 spans 12 amino acids. Per the germline V gene, CDR1 is LGHDT and CDR2 is YNNKEL (reference sequence). The CDR3 here is CASSQADNEQYF. The CDR3 bases are TGTGCCAGCAGCCAGGCCGATAACGAGCAGTACTTC.

The chain recombines TRBV20-1 with TRBJ1-1; a weak D match, TRBD1 (5 bases). CDR3 size: 13 residues. The germline V and J ends were trimmed by 3 bases and 3 bases, with 11 bases remaining between them. In germline, CDR1 is DFQATT, CDR2 SNEGSKA (reference sequence). As DNA, the CDR3 is TGCAGTGCTAGGGAAGGGGCAGACACTGAAGCTTTCTTT. Residues: CSAREGADTEAFF.

The V and J genes are TRBV12-3 or TRBV12-4 and TRBJ1-4, with D hard to call. The CDR3 sequence is 15 residues long. V lost 7 bases and J 4 bases, leaving 16 bases between the germline ends. The CDR3 region is CASKRSPGINEKLFF. CDR3 nucleotides: TGTGCCAGCAAACGCTCTCCGGGGATTAATGAAAAACTGTTTTTT.

In this sample, this clonotype turned up a few times. The J gene is TRBJ2-5, the V gene TRBV7-2, with D perhaps TRBD1 or TRBD2 (6 bases each). Germline V gene data show CDR1 as SGHTA and CDR2 as FQGNSA. The V end lost 3 bases, the J end lost 2 bases, and 13 bases lay between the germline ends. The CDR3 extends over 15 amino acids. The CDR3 sequence is CASSFGGLIQETQYF. The DNA of the CDR3 is TGTGCCAGCAGCTTTGGGGGGCTTATTCAAGAGACCCAGTACTTC.

This clonotype was detected a few times. J is TRBJ2-4 and V is TRBV7-2; 11 nucleotides match TRBD2. Per germline, CDR1 SGHTA and CDR2 FQGNSA. Trimming removed 2 bases from V and 1 base from J; junction bases left unmatched: 7. The CDR3 sequence is 18 residues long. The CDR3, as DNA: TGTGCCAGCAGCTTACTGGGTAGCGGGGGGGCCGCCAAAAACATTCAGTACTTC. Protein product: CASSLLGSGGAAKNIQYF.

Remarks on this clonotype: Relative to the germline gene, one junction end is altered; a read error may explain this. The V gene is TRBV7-2, the J gene TRBJ1-5; D is possibly TRBD1 (6 bases). Germline CDR1 and CDR2: SGHTA and FQGNSA. The CDR3 is 15 residues long. This chain's CDR3 is CVSSGVGGSDQPQHF. CDR3 bases: TGTGTCAGCAGCGGCGTAGGGGGAAGTGATCAGCCCCAGCATTTT. The whole variable domain, filled in from reference TRBV7-2 and TRBJ1-5, reads GAGVSQSPSNKVTEKGKDVELRCDPISGHTALYWYRQSLGQGLEFLIYFQGNSAPDKSGLPSDRFSAERTGGSVSTLTIQRTQQEDSAVYLCVSSGVGGSDQPQHFGDGTRLSIL.

This chain links TRBV11-1 with TRBJ2-7, with a weak D call TRBD1 (5 bases). This CDR3 region has 14 residues. V lost 2 bases and J 2 bases, leaving 10 bases between the germline ends. CDR1 is SGHAT and CDR2 is FQDESV in the germline V gene (reference sequence). The CDR3 bases are TGTGCCAGCAGCTTATCAGGGTCCGCCTACGAGCAGTACTTC. It codes for CASSLSGSAYEQYF.

The chain employs TRBV10-3 and TRBJ2-5; the match to TRBD2 covers 9 bases. The J segment lost 11 bases and the V segment lost 4 bases, leaving 17 bases of the junction unmatched. Germline V gene sequence: CDR1 ENHRY, CDR2 SYGVKD. The CDR3 runs 16 residues. CDR3 in DNA: TGTGCCATCAGTGGGTCCAGCGGGGGGCCTATCAATGAGCAGTACTTC. Translation gives CAISGSSGGPINEQYF.

This chain connects TRBV5-1 to TRBJ2-1; 7 nucleotides agree with TRBD1. The J call is doubtful: the DNA matches TRBJ2-7 better. CDR3 length: 14 residues. Germline CDR1 SGHRS, CDR2 YFSETQ. The CDR3 loop is CASSADRSYNEQYF. In DNA form, the CDR3 reads TGCGCCAGCAGCGCGGACAGGTCCTACAATGAGCAGTACTTC.

This chain uses TRBV6-1 with TRBJ1-4; the match to TRBD1 covers 10 bases. V was clipped by 3 bases and J by 4 bases; unmatched bases: 8. The CDR3 length is 17 residues. The germline gives CDR1 MNHNS, CDR2 SASEGT. CDR3 amino acids: CASSDPGQGFFNEKLFF. The CDR3 nucleotides are TGTGCCAGCAGTGATCCGGGACAGGGGTTCTTTAATGAAAAACTGTTTTTT.

This clonotype occurred a few times. The V call is TRBV4-1, the J call TRBJ2-7; D gene unclear. From germline, CDR1 is MGHRA and CDR2 YSYEKL. Trimming cost V 2 bases and J 6 bases, with 11 bases left between them. The CDR3 consists of 13 residues. Here the CDR3 DNA reads TGCGCCAGCAGCCAACGTATATCGGGCGAGCAGTACTTC. This translates into CASSQRISGEQYF.

In nucleotides, the CDR3 is TGCAGTGCTAGCGGCGGGATATTGAACACTGAAGCTTTCTTT. This encodes CSASGGILNTEAFF. This chain links TRBV20-1 with TRBJ1-1; D not certain. This CDR3 region has 14 residues. Trimming took 3 bases from V and 0 from J, leaving 11 bases between them. CDR1 and CDR2 from the germline V gene are DFQATT and SNEGSKA (reference sequence).